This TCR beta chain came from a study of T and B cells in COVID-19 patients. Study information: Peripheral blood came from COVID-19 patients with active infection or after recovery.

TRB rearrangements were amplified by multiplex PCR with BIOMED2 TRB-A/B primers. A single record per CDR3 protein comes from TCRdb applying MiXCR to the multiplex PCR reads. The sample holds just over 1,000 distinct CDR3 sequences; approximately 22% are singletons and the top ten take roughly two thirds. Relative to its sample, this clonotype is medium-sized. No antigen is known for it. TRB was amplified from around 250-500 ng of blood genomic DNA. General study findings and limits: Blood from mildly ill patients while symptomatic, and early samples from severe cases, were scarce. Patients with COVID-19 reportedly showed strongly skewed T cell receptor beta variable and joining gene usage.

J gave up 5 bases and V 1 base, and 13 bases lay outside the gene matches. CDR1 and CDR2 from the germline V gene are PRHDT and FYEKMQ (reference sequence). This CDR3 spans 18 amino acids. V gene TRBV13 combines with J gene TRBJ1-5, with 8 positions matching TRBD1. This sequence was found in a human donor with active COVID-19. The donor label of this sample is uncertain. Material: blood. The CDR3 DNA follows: TGTGCCAGCAGCTTAGCAGGGGGCGGCGAACCTAGAGATCAGCCCCAGCATTTT. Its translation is CASSLAGGGEPRDQPQHF.